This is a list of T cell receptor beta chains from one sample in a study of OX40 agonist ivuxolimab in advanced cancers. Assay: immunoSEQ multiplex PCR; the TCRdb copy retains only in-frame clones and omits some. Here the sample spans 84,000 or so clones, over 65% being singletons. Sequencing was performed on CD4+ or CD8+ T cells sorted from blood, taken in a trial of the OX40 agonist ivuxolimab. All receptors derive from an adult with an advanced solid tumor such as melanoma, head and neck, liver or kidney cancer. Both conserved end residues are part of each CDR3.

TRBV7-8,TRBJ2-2,CASSPIEVGELFF
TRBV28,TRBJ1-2,CASSPPGGGFYGYTF
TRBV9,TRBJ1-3,CASSEGQGANTIYF
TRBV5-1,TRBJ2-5,CASSGRDSLLKETQYF
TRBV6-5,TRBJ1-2,CASSYSGVTRYTF
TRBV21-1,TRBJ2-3,CASSKPGQDTDTQYF
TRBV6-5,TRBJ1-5,CASGTDRANQPQHF
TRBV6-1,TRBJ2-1,CASSDTWQGIYNEQFF
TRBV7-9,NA,CASSLTAYEQYF
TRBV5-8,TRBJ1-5,CASGFRAAGGNQPQHF
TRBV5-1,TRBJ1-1,CASSPDGGMNTEAFF
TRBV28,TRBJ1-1,CASSLRGYTEAFF
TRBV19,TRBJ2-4,CASGTGGDASTQYF
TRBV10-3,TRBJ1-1,CAISDPGGGTEAFF
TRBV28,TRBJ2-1,CASSYTSGGWGEQFF